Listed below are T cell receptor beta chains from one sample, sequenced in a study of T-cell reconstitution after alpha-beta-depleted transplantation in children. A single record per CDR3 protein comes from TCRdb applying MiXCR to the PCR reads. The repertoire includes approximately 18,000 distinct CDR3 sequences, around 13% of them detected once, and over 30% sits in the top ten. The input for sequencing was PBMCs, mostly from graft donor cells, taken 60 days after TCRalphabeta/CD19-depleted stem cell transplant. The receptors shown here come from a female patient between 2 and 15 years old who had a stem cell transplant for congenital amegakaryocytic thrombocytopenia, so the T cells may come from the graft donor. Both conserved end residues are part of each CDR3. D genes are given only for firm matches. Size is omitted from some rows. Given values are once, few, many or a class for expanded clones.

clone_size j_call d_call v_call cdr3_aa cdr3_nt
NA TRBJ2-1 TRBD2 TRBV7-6 CASSHLAGGNNEQFF TGTGCCAGCAGCCATCTAGCGGGAGGTAACAATGAGCAGTTCTTC
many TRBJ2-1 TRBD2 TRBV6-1 CASSEPGGRRYNEQFF TGTGCCAGCAGTGAACCTGGCGGGAGACGTTACAATGAGCAGTTCTTC
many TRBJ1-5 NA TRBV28 CASSIRNRNSNQPQHF TGTGCCAGCAGTATAAGGAACAGAAATAGCAATCAGCCCCAGCATTTT
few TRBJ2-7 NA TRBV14 CASRDSRRPYEQYF TGTGCCAGCAGGGACAGTCGAAGGCCCTACGAGCAGTACTTC
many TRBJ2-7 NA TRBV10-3 CAISESGVAADSYEQYF TGTGCCATCAGTGAGTCAGGGGTGGCGGCAGACTCCTACGAGCAGTACTTC
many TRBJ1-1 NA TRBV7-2 CASSLRGRNTEAFF TGTGCCAGCAGCTTAAGAGGGAGGAACACTGAAGCTTTCTTT
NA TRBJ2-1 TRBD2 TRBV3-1 CASCQVTSGRVEQFF TGTGCCTCCTGCCAAGTGACTAGCGGGAGAGTTGAGCAGTTCTTC
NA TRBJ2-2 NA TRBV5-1 CASSLIQGSWELFF TGCGCCAGCAGCTTGATCCAGGGGAGCTGGGAGCTGTTTTTT
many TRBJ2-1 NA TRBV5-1 CASSFKGARGSSYNEQFF TGCGCCAGCAGCTTCAAGGGTGCTAGAGGGAGCTCCTACAATGAGCAGTTCTTC
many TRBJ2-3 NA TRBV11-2 CASSLTTDTQYF TGCGCCAGCAGCTTGACTACAGATACGCAGTATTTT
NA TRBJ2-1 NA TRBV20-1 CSARRERGAANEQFF TGCAGTGCTAGACGCGAGAGGGGCGCCGCCAATGAGCAGTTCTTC
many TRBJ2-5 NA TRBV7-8 CASSPPGRRRAETQYF TGTGCCAGCAGCCCCCCGGGGCGACGACGGGCAGAGACCCAGTACTTC
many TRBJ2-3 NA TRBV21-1 CASSNCYGSTDTQYF TGTGCCAGCAGCAATTGTTATGGAAGCACAGATACGCAGTATTTT
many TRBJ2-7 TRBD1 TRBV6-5 CASSRQGIEQYF TGTGCCAGCAGCAGACAGGGAATCGAGCAGTACTTC
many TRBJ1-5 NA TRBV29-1 CSVGGDDQPQHF TGCAGCGTTGGAGGGGACGATCAGCCCCAGCATTTT
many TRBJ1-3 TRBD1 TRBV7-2 CASNFGTARGGNTIYF TGTGCCAGCAATTTTGGGACAGCCCGTGGGGGAAACACCATATATTTT
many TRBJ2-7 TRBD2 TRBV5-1 CASSPDSGSYEQYF TGCGCCAGCAGCCCAGATAGCGGGAGCTACGAGCAGTACTTC